Following are 21 T cell receptor beta chains from one sample sequenced in a study of cytomegalovirus exposure and HLA in healthy donors (dated by TCRdb to the late 2010s). The method was the immunoSEQ multiplex PCR assay. For the multiplex PCR, a mixture combining 60 forward primers for TCR Vbeta segments and 13 reverse primers for TCR Jbeta segments was used. Sourced from immuneACCESS, this table was stored by TCRdb with only in-frame sequences that have V and J called. A share of the clones is absent; for the studies checked, an unresolved V gene accounts for under half, and the remainder has no known explanation. The record for this sample contains under 200,000 clones. Less than 0.95% of the sample goes to the ten largest clones. Material: PBMCs. The origin of the receptors is a woman aged 18-29 years in good health and CMV-seropositive.

V usage is TRBV5-8 and J usage is TRBJ2-7; TRBD1 agrees at 8 bases. Trimming took 4 bases from V and 0 from J; bases not matched to a gene: 9. CDR3 length: 16 residues. Germline CDR1 and CDR2: SGHTS and YDEGEE. In nucleotides, the CDR3 is TGTGCCAGCAGCCCTGGGACAGGATTAAGCTCCTACGAGCAGTACTTC. Encoded protein: CASSPGTGLSSYEQYF.

V usage is TRBV27 and J usage is TRBJ1-5; the match to TRBD1 covers 7 bases. The germline V gene encodes CDR1 MNHEY and CDR2 SMNVEV (reference sequence). V gave up 8 bases and J gave up 7 bases; unmatched junction bases: 11. The CDR3 is 14 amino acids. CDR3 sequence reads: CASSLGDRRQPQHF. The CDR3 nucleotides are TGTGCCAGCTCCCTGGGGGACAGACGACAGCCCCAGCATTTT.

The rearrangement links TRBV4-3 to TRBJ2-7, with 8 bases fitting TRBD1. The CDR3 length is 15 residues. V lost 1 base and J lost 6; bases outside the gene matches: 8. From germline, CDR1 is LGHNA and CDR2 YSLEER. The CDR3 DNA is TGCGCCAGCAGCCAAGGAGACAGGGGTCAGAGCGAGCAGTACTTC. This codes for CASSQGDRGQSEQYF.

The chain employs TRBV19 and TRBJ1-2; D remains ambiguous. The CDR3 has 10 amino acids. The V and J ends lost 4 bases and 7 bases respectively, with 4 bases between them. Per the germline V gene, CDR1 is LNHDA and CDR2 is SQIVND (reference sequence). The CDR3 DNA sequence: TGTGCCAGTAGTACCCGTGGCTACACCTTC. Amino acid sequence: CASSTRGYTF.

This chain connects TRBV30 to TRBJ1-5; D call uncertain. The CDR3 runs 14 residues. Germline-derived CDR1 and CDR2 are GTSNPN and SVGIG (reference sequence). V lost 2 bases, J lost 8 bases, and 16 bases lay in between. Here the CDR3 reads CAWSLNAQVEPQHF. The DNA for the CDR3 is TGTGCCTGGAGTCTTAACGCTCAGGTGGAGCCCCAGCATTTT.

The genes are TRBV25-1 and TRBJ1-4; 8 nucleotides agree with TRBD1. Germline assignment: CDR1 MGHDK and CDR2 SYGVNS. The V and J ends lost 2 bases and 8 bases, in that order; junction bases with no gene match: 4. This CDR3 contains 14 residues. The CDR3 loop reads CASSEGRGPEKLFF. The DNA of the CDR3 is TGTGCCAGCAGTGAAGGCAGGGGGCCCGAAAAACTGTTTTTT.

This chain connects TRBV6-5 to TRBJ2-3; a possible D gene is TRBD2 (5 bases). The germline V gene has CDR1 MNHEY and CDR2 SVGAGI. V lost 8 bases and J lost 4, with 13 bases in between. The CDR3 loop spans 13 amino acids. Here the CDR3 reads CASQAEGADTQYF. The CDR3 coding sequence is TGTGCCAGCCAAGCAGAGGGCGCAGATACGCAGTATTTT.

The chain combines TRBV28 with TRBJ2-5; possibly TRBD1 for D (5 bases). Trimming took 11 bases from V and 1 from J, leaving 8 bases between them. Germline CDR1 reads MDHEN; CDR2 reads SYDVKM. This CDR3 is built from 11 residues. CDR3 in amino acids: CAGGAQETQYF. In DNA, the CDR3 is TGTGCCGGTGGGGCCCAAGAGACCCAGTACTTC.

The chain carries TRBV6-1 and TRBJ2-5; no reliable D call. The CDR3 covers 12 residues. Deletions cut 5 bases from V and 1 base from J, with 5 bases between. Germline V CDR1 and CDR2: MNHNS, SASEGT. CDR3 region: CASSFLQETQYF. In DNA, the CDR3 is TGTGCCAGCAGTTTCCTCCAAGAGACCCAGTACTTC.

The genes are TRBV30 and TRBJ1-5; weak D call: TRBD1 (5 bases). The CDR3 spans 15 residues. V was trimmed by 2 bases and J by 4 bases, leaving 15 bases between them. The germline V gene has CDR1 GTSNPN and CDR2 SVGIG (reference sequence). The CDR3 spells CAWSPQVGGNQPQHF. In DNA form, the CDR3 reads TGTGCCTGGAGTCCCCAAGTCGGGGGGAATCAGCCCCAGCATTTT.

The chain uses TRBV11-3 and TRBJ2-1; no definite D call. Germline values: CDR1 SGHNT, CDR2 YENEEA. This CDR3 comprises 13 residues. The ends were cut back, 1 base at V and 6 bases at J, with 7 bases in the middle. The CDR3, as DNA: TGTGCCAGCAGCTTAGTGGGCAGCAATGAGCAGTTCTTC. Translation gives CASSLVGSNEQFF.

A word on this clone: Other DNA sequences of this sample code for an identical CDR3. The chain has TRBV5-1 and TRBJ2-3; 8 bases agree with TRBD1. With V trimmed by 4 bases and J by 1 base, 2 bases remained unmatched. Germline-derived CDR1 and CDR2 are SGHRS and YFSETQ. The length of the CDR3 is 14 residues. CDR3 region: CASSPGQGTDTQYF. The DNA of the CDR3 is TGCGCCAGCAGCCCGGGACAGGGCACAGATACGCAGTATTTT.

The chain couples TRBV15 to TRBJ2-5, with 11 bases matching TRBD2. Germline CDR1 LNHNV, CDR2 YYDKDF (reference sequence). This CDR3 has 17 residues. Trimming removed 1 base from V and 5 bases from J; junction bases left unmatched: 9. The CDR3 coding sequence is TGTGCCACCAGCAGAGTGCGTGGTAGCGGGAGGGAGGAGACCCAGTACTTC. Translated: CATSRVRGSGREETQYF.

This sequence joins TRBV7-2 and TRBJ1-5; 9 bases match TRBD1. The germline V gene has CDR1 SGHTA and CDR2 FQGNSA. Trimming took 4 bases from V and 3 from J; bases not matched to a gene: 4. CDR3 length equals 15 residues. The DNA for the CDR3 is TGTGCCAGCAGCTCCGACAGGGGGTTCAATCAGCCCCAGCATTTT. Residues: CASSSDRGFNQPQHF.

The gene calls are TRBV7-9 and TRBJ1-3; TRBD1 agrees at 7 bases. Trimming at V came to 2 bases and at J to 0 bases, leaving 10 bases not matched to a gene. The CDR3 sequence is 18 residues long. The germline V gene has CDR1 SEHNR and CDR2 FQNEAQ (reference sequence). The DNA for the CDR3 is TGTGCCAGCAGCTTACTAGGACGACAGGGTAGCTCTGGAAACACCATATATTTT. Translation: CASSLLGRQGSSGNTIYF.

The chain joins TRBV7-9 to TRBJ2-3, with D maybe TRBD2 (5 bases). CDR1 is SEHNR and CDR2 is FQNEAQ in the germline V gene (reference sequence). The CDR3 runs to 16 residues. Trimming shortened V by 4 bases and J by 0 bases, and 14 bases separated the two germline ends. In DNA, the CDR3 is TGTGCCAGCAGCTCCGTATATGGGAGAAGCACAGATACGCAGTATTTT. Encoded protein: CASSSVYGRSTDTQYF.

The V call is TRBV7-2, the J call TRBJ1-1, with 10 bases aligning to TRBD1. The J segment lost 11 bases and the V segment lost 5 bases, leaving 8 bases of the junction unmatched. Germline CDR1 SGHTA, CDR2 FQGNSA. The CDR3 loop spans 13 amino acids. CDR3 loop: CASSVPGQGNAFF. In DNA, the CDR3 is TGTGCCAGCAGCGTGCCGGGACAGGGGAACGCTTTCTTT.

The rearrangement uses TRBV19 and TRBJ2-7; a weak D match, TRBD2 (7 bases). Germline V gene sequence: CDR1 LNHDA, CDR2 SQIVND (reference sequence). The CDR3 sequence is 17 residues long. The V gene lost 3 bases and the J gene lost 0 bases, with 18 bases spanning the gap. In nucleotides, the CDR3 is TGTGCCAGTAGTATTGTTCGCGGGGGCAAAAGCTCCTACGAGCAGTACTTC. Translating gives CASSIVRGGKSSYEQYF. Full variable domain (outside the CDR3, taken from reference TRBV19 and TRBJ2-7): DGGITQSPKYLFRKEGQNVTLSCEQNLNHDAMYWYRQDPGQGLRLIYYSQIVNDFQKGDIAEGYSVSREKKESFPLTVTSAQKNPTAFYLCASSIVRGGKSSYEQYFGPGTRLTVT.

V is TRBV14 and J is TRBJ1-1, with D unclear. Germline CDR1 is SGHDN and CDR2 is FVKESK. V was clipped by 0 bases and J by 10 bases, with 18 bases between them. The CDR3 sequence is 15 residues long. DNA of the CDR3: TGTGCCAGCAGCCAAGATGCGACAATCGGCGTGGGAGCTTTCTTT. Translating gives CASSQDATIGVGAFF.

The rearrangement links TRBV7-6 to TRBJ1-1; TRBD1 might be the D (6 bases). V dropped 5 bases and J dropped 6 bases, with 16 bases sitting between them. Per the germline V gene, CDR1 is SGHVS and CDR2 is FNYEAQ. The CDR3 has 14 amino acids. The CDR3: CASSASGGPSEAFF. The DNA of the CDR3 is TGTGCCAGCAGCGCCTCCGGGGGGCCGTCTGAAGCTTTCTTT.

The chain has TRBV15 and TRBJ2-3; 9 nucleotides agree with TRBD2. In germline, CDR1 is LNHNV, CDR2 YYDKDF (reference sequence). With 1 base clipped from V and 0 bases from J, the junction kept 2 bases outside the gene matches. CDR3 length: 16 residues. The CDR3 is CATSRGLAASTDTQYF. In DNA form, the CDR3 reads TGTGCCACCAGCAGAGGACTAGCGGCTAGCACAGATACGCAGTATTTT. The variable domain in full, completed from reference TRBV15 and TRBJ2-3, reads DAMVIQNPRYQVTQFGKPVTLSCSQTLNHNVMYWYQQKSSQAPKLLFHYYDKDFNNEADTPDNFQSRRPNTSFCFLDIRSPGLGDTAMYLCATSRGLAASTDTQYFGPGTRLTVL.